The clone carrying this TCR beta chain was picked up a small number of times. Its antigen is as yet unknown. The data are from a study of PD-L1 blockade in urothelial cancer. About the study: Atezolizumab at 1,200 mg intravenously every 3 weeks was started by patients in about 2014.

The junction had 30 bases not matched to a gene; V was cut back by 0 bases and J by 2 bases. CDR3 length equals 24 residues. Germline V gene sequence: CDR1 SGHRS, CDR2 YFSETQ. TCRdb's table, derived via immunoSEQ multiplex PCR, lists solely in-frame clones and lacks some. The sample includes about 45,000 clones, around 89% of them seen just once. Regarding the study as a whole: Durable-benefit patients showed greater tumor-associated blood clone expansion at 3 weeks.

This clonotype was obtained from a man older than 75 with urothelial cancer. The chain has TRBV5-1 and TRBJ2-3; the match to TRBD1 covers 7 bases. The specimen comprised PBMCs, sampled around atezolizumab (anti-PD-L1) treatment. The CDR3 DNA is TGCGCCAGCAGCTTGGCCAAAAAGCCTCGACAGGGCACTTCCTACCTCGAAAACACAGATACGCAGTATTTT. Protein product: CASSLAKKPRQGTSYLENTDTQYF.